The TCR beta chain described here comes from a study of blood T cell repertoires in COVID-19. Across the study: COVID-19 samples from acute and convalescent phases originated in the United States, Italy and Spain. T cells, B-cell-depleted T cells, or PBMCs supplied cDNA or gDNA.

This CDR3 is 14 amino acids long. V lost 2 bases, J lost 2 bases, and 8 bases lay in between. CDR1 is PRHDT and CDR2 is FYEKMQ in the germline V gene (reference sequence). Original processing methods: Estimates of nucleated cell counts were drawn from the amplification of reference gene primers. The method was immunoSEQ multiplex PCR; TCRdb's version includes in-frame clones alone and lacks a portion of them. V and J calls and clone size come straight from that table; D and trimming were deduced from the DNA. This table has around 250,000 clones, about four fifths appearing once. The sequenced sample was peripheral blood. This clonotype was obtained from a young woman with acute or convalescent COVID-19. V usage is TRBV13 and J usage is TRBJ2-3, with D maybe TRBD2 (6 bases). This chain's CDR3 is CASSLSGVTDTQYF. CDR3 in DNA: TGTGCCAGCAGCTTATCGGGGGTCACAGATACGCAGTATTTT.